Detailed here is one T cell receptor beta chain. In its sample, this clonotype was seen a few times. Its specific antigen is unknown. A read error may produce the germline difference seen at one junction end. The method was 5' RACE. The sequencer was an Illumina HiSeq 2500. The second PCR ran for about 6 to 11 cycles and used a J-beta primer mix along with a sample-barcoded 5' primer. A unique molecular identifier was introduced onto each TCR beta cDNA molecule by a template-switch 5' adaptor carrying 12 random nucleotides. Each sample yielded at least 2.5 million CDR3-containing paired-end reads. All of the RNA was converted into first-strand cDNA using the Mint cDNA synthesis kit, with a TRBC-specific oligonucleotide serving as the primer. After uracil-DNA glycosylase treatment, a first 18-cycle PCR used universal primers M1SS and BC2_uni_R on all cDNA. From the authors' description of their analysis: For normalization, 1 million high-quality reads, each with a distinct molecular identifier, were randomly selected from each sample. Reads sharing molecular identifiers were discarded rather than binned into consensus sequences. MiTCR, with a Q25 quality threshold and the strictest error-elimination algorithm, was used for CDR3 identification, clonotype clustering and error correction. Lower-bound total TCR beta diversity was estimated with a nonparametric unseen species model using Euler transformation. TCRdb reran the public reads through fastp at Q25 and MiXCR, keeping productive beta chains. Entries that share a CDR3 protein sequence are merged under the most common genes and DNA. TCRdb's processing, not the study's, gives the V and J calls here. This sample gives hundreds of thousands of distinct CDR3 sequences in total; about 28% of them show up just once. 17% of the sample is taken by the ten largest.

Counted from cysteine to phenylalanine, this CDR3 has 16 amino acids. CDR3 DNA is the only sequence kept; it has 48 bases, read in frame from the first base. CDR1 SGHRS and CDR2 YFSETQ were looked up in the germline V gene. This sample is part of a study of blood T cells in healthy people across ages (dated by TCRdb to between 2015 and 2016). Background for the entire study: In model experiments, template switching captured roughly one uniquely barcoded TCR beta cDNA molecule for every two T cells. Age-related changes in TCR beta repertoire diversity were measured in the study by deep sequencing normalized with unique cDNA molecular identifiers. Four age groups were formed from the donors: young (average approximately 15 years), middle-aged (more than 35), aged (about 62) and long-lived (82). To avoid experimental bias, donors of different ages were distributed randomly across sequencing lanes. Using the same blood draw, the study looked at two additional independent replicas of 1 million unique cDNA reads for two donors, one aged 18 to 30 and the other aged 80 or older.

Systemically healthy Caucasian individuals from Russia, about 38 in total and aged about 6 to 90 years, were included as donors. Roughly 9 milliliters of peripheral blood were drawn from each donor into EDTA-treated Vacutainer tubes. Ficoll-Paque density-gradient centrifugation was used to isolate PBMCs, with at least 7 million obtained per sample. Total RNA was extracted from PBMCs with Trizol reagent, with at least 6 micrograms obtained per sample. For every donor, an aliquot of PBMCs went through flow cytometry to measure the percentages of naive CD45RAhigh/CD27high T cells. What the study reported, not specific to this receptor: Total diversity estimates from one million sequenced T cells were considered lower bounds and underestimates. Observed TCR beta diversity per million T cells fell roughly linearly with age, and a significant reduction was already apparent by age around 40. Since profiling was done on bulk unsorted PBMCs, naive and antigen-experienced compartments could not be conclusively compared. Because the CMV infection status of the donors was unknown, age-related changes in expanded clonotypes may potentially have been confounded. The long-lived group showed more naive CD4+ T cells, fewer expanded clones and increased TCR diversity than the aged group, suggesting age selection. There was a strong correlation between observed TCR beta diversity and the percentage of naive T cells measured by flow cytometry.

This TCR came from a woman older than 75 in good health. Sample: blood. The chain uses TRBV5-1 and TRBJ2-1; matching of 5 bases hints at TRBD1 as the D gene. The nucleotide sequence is TGCGCCAACAGCCCTGACAGAATGAGCTCCTACAATGAGCAGTTCTTC. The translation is CANSPDRMSSYNEQFF.